The next 15 T cell receptor beta chains were all read from a single sample in a study of blood T cells in healthy people across ages. Through a sample-barcoded 5' primer and a J-beta primer mix, a second PCR was run for roughly 6 to 12 cycles. TCRdb processed the 5' RACE reads anew with MiXCR; each CDR3 protein has one entry. Among hundreds of thousands of distinct CDR3 sequences listed, about 53% were seen once. Sequences were obtained from blood. All receptors come from a man between 60 and 70 years old in good health.

The chain links TRBV9 to TRBJ1-1; D is possibly TRBD1 (5 bases). This CDR3 is built from 15 residues. V was shortened by 0 bases and J by 5 bases, with 14 bases between the two germline ends. Germline V gene sequence: CDR1 SGDLS, CDR2 YYNGEE. CDR3 sequence: CASSVDPAAGTEAFF. The CDR3, as DNA: TGTGCCAGCAGCGTAGACCCCGCGGCAGGGACTGAAGCTTTCTTT.

This clonotype was counted between two and nine times. The chain links TRBV3-1 to TRBJ2-7; no firm D call. Near its end, the DNA agrees better with TRBJ2-5, so the J call may be wrong. Germline values: CDR1 LGHDT, CDR2 YNNKEL (reference sequence). The CDR3 is 11 amino acids. This CDR3 reads CASIFRETQYF. The CDR3 DNA follows: TGTGCCAGCATATTCAGGGAGACCCAGTACTTC.

V and J are TRBV29-1 and TRBJ2-1; TRBD1 is a possible D gene (5 bases). Germline values: CDR1 SQVTM, CDR2 ANQGSEA. V lost 4 bases and J lost 13, with 11 bases in between. CDR3 length: 10 amino acids. As DNA, the CDR3 is TGCAGCGTTGGAGAAGGGGCCCAGTTCTTC. As protein: CSVGEGAQFF.

The V and J genes are TRBV20-1 and TRBJ2-7; 13 bases match TRBD2. The CDR3 consists of 16 residues. Looked up from germline, CDR1 is DFQATT and CDR2 is SNEGSKA (reference sequence). The J segment lost 7 bases and the V segment lost 5 bases, leaving 14 bases of the junction unmatched. This CDR3 reads CSARKTSGGQYNEQYF. The CDR3 DNA reads TGCAGTGCTCGAAAGACTAGCGGGGGGCAGTACAATGAGCAGTACTTC.

This sequence joins TRBV29-1 and TRBJ2-3, with D perhaps assigned TRBD1 or TRBD2 (5 bases each). The CDR3 length is 15 residues. Germline loops: CDR1 SQVTM, CDR2 ANQGSEA. The germline V and J ends were trimmed by 1 base and 3 bases, with 14 bases remaining between them. The CDR3 bases are TGCAGCGTTGAAGCTGGGGGAATGAGGACAGATACGCAGTATTTT. Protein sequence: CSVEAGGMRTDTQYF.

This clonotype was seen only a few times. The CDR3 nucleotides are TGTGCCAGCAGGAGACAGGGGGGGACCTACGAGCAGTACTTC. Translating gives CASRRQGGTYEQYF. The chain couples TRBV6-6 to TRBJ2-7, with 9 bases that match TRBD1. Trimming cost V 6 bases and J 2 bases; bases outside gene matches: 5. The germline gives CDR1 MNHNY, CDR2 SVGAGI (reference sequence). There are 14 residues in the CDR3.

This clonotype has just a few counts. The V gene is TRBV5-1, the J gene TRBJ2-5, with a weak D call TRBD1 (5 bases). Germline assignment: CDR1 SGHRS and CDR2 YFSETQ. V was pared by 2 bases and J by 11 bases, with 16 bases between. This CDR3 contains 13 residues. The CDR3 sequence: CASSFGRAEEQYF. For the CDR3, the DNA is TGCGCCAGCAGCTTCGGCAGGGCTGAGGAGCAGTACTTC.

The rearrangement joins TRBV5-1 to TRBJ2-3; the match to TRBD2 covers 8 bases. The germline V gene encodes CDR1 SGHRS and CDR2 YFSETQ. V dropped 1 base and J dropped 5; count of bases not matched to a gene: 9. This CDR3 spans 16 amino acids. The CDR3 region is CASSLLPGLGQDTQYF. In nucleotides, the CDR3 is TGCGCCAGCAGCTTGTTACCGGGACTAGGGCAAGATACGCAGTATTTT.

This clonotype has just a few counts. The V gene is TRBV10-3, the J gene TRBJ2-1; unclear D gene. Trimming stripped 5 bases from V and 7 bases from J, with 15 bases between. CDR3 length: 14 amino acids. The germline CDR1 and CDR2 sequences are ENHRY and SYGVKD. In nucleotides, the CDR3 is TGTGCCATCAGTCGGACGGTGATGGGGAATGAGCAGTTCTTC. Translated: CAISRTVMGNEQFF.

V is TRBV20-1 and J is TRBJ2-1; D perhaps matches TRBD2 (7 bases). V was clipped by 3 bases and J by 7 bases, with 13 bases between them. Germline CDR1 and CDR2: DFQATT and SNEGSKA (reference sequence). The CDR3 extends over 13 amino acids. The CDR3 DNA sequence: TGCAGTGCTAGGCCCGGGGGGCTGAATGAGCAGTTCTTC. This sequence encodes CSARPGGLNEQFF.

This clonotype was seen a handful of times. J is TRBJ2-2 and V is TRBV10-3, with 9 bases fitting TRBD1. The CDR3 extends over 14 amino acids. Germline CDR1 and CDR2: ENHRY and SYGVKD. With 6 bases clipped from V and 7 bases from J, the junction kept 6 bases outside the gene matches. The CDR3 spells CAIRPGQGNGELFF. CDR3 nucleotides: TGTGCCATCAGGCCGGGACAGGGTAACGGGGAGCTGTTTTTT.

The rearrangement joins TRBV10-3 to TRBJ2-7, with D uncertain. The germline V and J ends were trimmed by 6 bases and 3 bases, with 6 bases remaining between them. This CDR3 is 11 amino acids long. CDR1 ENHRY and CDR2 SYGVKD come from the germline V gene. CDR3 amino acids: CAISPRYEQYF. CDR3 DNA: TGTGCCATCAGCCCCCGCTACGAGCAGTACTTC.

The chain has TRBV15 and TRBJ2-7, with TRBD2 matching 13 bases. Germline loops: CDR1 LNHNV, CDR2 YYDKDF (reference sequence). Unmatched junction bases numbered 1, after V lost 4 bases and J lost 1 base. There are 15 residues in the CDR3. CDR3 DNA: TGTGCCACCAGCATGGGACTAGCGGGGTCCTACGAGCAGTACTTC. It specifies CATSMGLAGSYEQYF.

This chain uses TRBV27 with TRBJ2-7; D call uncertain. The CDR3 extends over 17 amino acids. Germline V gives CDR1 MNHEY, CDR2 SMNVEV (reference sequence). Trimming pared 5 bases from V and 2 bases from J, leaving 22 bases between. The CDR3 DNA reads as TGTGCCAGCAGTCCCCTGGGGTACAGCCGTAGCCCCTACGAGCAGTACTTC. Protein: CASSPLGYSRSPYEQYF.

V gene TRBV20-1 combines with J gene TRBJ2-7; the D gene is possibly TRBD2 (5 bases). CDR1 is DFQATT and CDR2 is SNEGSKA in the germline V gene (reference sequence). V shed 6 bases and J shed 3 bases, with 15 bases lying between them. The CDR3 loop spans 13 amino acids. The DNA for the CDR3 is TGCAGTGCCACCGGGCCTAGCTACTACGAGCAGTACTTC. Translated, it gives CSATGPSYYEQYF.